The 24 T cell receptor beta chains reported below all come from one sample, sequenced in a study of T-cell memory formation after mild COVID-19. TCRdb passed the 5' RACE reads through MiXCR, listing each CDR3 protein once. This table holds some 200,000 distinct CDR3 sequences, about 21% found once. The source material was PBMCs or a T cell subset sorted from them (not recorded which). These receptors originate from an adult woman who had mild COVID-19 (a few samples of this study predate the infection). Cell type and time point are not known.

This clonotype was counted a few times. The genes are TRBV7-2 and TRBJ2-7; 8 bases are a match to TRBD1. Germline loops: CDR1 SGHTA, CDR2 FQGNSA. The CDR3 covers 16 residues. V lost 5 bases and J lost 1; bases outside the gene matches: 10. The CDR3 DNA reads as TGTGCCAGCAGCCAGAGACAGGGGCTAGGGTCCTACGAGCAGTACTTC. Encoded protein: CASSQRQGLGSYEQYF.

This clonotype was observed at least ten times. The germline gene is not matched at one end of the junction; a read error may be the cause. The rearrangement joins TRBV5-1 to TRBJ2-1; 7 bases match TRBD2. The CDR3 totals 15 residues. CDR1 is SGHRS, CDR2 YFSETQ, per germline. The CDR3 protein is CASSLGTGGYNEQFF. DNA for the CDR3: TGTGCCAGCAGCCTCGGCACGGGAGGTTACAATGAGCAGTTCTTC.

This chain connects TRBV19 to TRBJ1-1; D is unclear. Germline V lookup: CDR1 LNHDA, CDR2 SQIVND (reference sequence). Trimming took 5 bases from V and 0 from J, leaving 10 bases between them. The CDR3 has 14 amino acids. The CDR3 protein is CASSVGRLNTEAFF. CDR3 bases: TGTGCCAGTAGTGTTGGACGGCTGAACACTGAAGCTTTCTTT.

The table lists this clonotype with many counts. The chain combines TRBV4-3 with TRBJ2-7; a weak D match, TRBD1 (6 bases). Germline CDR1 is LGHNA and CDR2 is YSLEER. The CDR3 spans 13 residues. V was trimmed by 4 bases and J by 2 bases, leaving 9 bases between them. CDR3 bases: TGCGCCAGCAGCCCGGACAGAGCCTACGAGCAGTACTTC. Protein: CASSPDRAYEQYF.

The sample holds many counts of this clonotype. The chain uses TRBV2 and TRBJ1-4; TRBD1 matches at 7 bases. J gave up 8 bases and V 2 bases, and 8 bases lay outside the gene matches. This CDR3 has 15 residues. Germline V gene sequence: CDR1 SNHLY, CDR2 FYNNEI. In DNA form, the CDR3 reads TGTGCCAGCAGTGAAACCTCCGGGACAGTAGAAAAACTGTTTTTT. Its translation: CASSETSGTVEKLFF.

The gene calls are TRBV6-5 and TRBJ2-5; D gene ambiguous. CDR3 size: 11 residues. The germline V gene has CDR1 MNHEY and CDR2 SVGAGI. V shed 5 bases and J shed 3 bases, with 4 bases lying between them. CDR3: CASSDKETQYF. The DNA of the CDR3 is TGTGCCAGCAGTGATAAAGAGACCCAGTACTTC.

With regard to this clonotype: Since the CDR3 does not end with the conserved phenylalanine or tryptophan, this likely comes from a read error. The chain carries TRBV4-2 and TRBJ2-7; tentatively, D is TRBD2 (6 bases). CDR1 is LGHNA, CDR2 YNFKEQ, per germline. The CDR3 covers 15 residues. V lost 0 bases, J lost 4 bases, and 13 bases lay in between. CDR3 sequence: CASSQDGTHRYEQYL. The CDR3 DNA reads as TGTGCCAGCAGCCAAGATGGGACTCACCGGTACGAGCAGTACTTA.

This clonotype showed up just a few times. The chain carries TRBV2 and TRBJ2-7; unclear D gene. Germline V gene lookup returns CDR1 SNHLY and CDR2 FYNNEI. The CDR3 loop spans 14 amino acids. Trimming removed 1 base at V and 0 bases at J, with 7 bases between. As DNA, the CDR3 is TGTGCCAGCAGTGAAGGGATCATCTCCTACGAGCAGTACTTC. Its translation is CASSEGIISYEQYF.

V and J are TRBV4-1 and TRBJ1-5; D gene unclear. The germline CDR1 and CDR2 sequences are MGHRA and YSYEKL. V lost 0 bases to trimming and J lost 3 bases, with 3 bases between them. The CDR3 totals 13 residues. CDR3 bases: TGCGCCAGCAGCCAAGATCCCAATCAGCCCCAGCATTTT. It yields the protein CASSQDPNQPQHF.

This clonotype was picked up a small number of times. This chain uses TRBV7-3 with TRBJ2-3, with 7 bases identical to TRBD1. This CDR3 region has 16 residues. V dropped 2 bases and J dropped 0; count of bases not matched to a gene: 5. Germline lookup yields CDR1 SGHTA and CDR2 FQGTGA. CDR3 sequence: CASSLLGGPSTDTQYF. The DNA for the CDR3 is TGTGCCAGCAGCTTACTAGGGGGCCCTAGCACAGATACGCAGTATTTT.

The sample holds a few counts of this clonotype. The V call is TRBV5-6, the J call TRBJ2-2; 7 nucleotides line up with TRBD1. Germline assignment: CDR1 SGHDT and CDR2 YYEEEE. After removal of 4 bases from V and 4 bases from J, the junction contained 7 bases not matched to a gene. The CDR3 consists of 15 residues. CDR3 nucleotide sequence: TGTGCCAGCAGCCCAGACAGGGCGGGCACCGGGGAGCTGTTTTTT. Protein product: CASSPDRAGTGELFF.

J is TRBJ2-3 and V is TRBV7-2; a possible D gene is TRBD2 (6 bases). CDR1 SGHTA and CDR2 FQGNSA come from the germline V gene. CDR3 size: 15 residues. V was trimmed by 5 bases and J by 5 bases, leaving 17 bases between them. The CDR3 sequence: CASSPLSRGEDTQYF. The CDR3 DNA reads as TGTGCCAGCAGCCCTCTATCGCGGGGTGAAGATACGCAGTATTTT.

This clonotype occurred a few times. This chain joins TRBV12-3 or TRBV12-4 and TRBJ2-3; D is perhaps TRBD1 (5 bases). The CDR3 spans 13 residues. V lost 7 bases to trimming and J lost 5 bases, with 13 bases between them. The CDR3, as DNA: TGTGCCAGCATACCGAAGGGGCGAGATACGCAGTATTTT. It codes for CASIPKGRDTQYF.

This clonotype has at least ten counts. The CDR3 reads CASSDRTGLEVYF. CDR3 DNA: TGTGCCAGCAGCGACCGGACAGGGTTGGAGGTGTACTTC. This rearrangement joins TRBV5-8 to TRBJ2-7; 8 bases are shared with TRBD1. V lost 4 bases to trimming and J lost 12 bases; unmatched junction nucleotides: 12. The CDR3 covers 13 residues. Germline values: CDR1 SGHTS, CDR2 YDEGEE.

This clonotype has only a few counts. V usage is TRBV27 and J usage is TRBJ1-2; D possibly corresponds to TRBD1 (5 bases). V was pared by 6 bases and J by 2 bases, with 13 bases between. This CDR3 has 14 amino acids. CDR1 MNHEY and CDR2 SMNVEV come from the germline V gene (reference sequence). Here the CDR3 reads CASSRKGQNYGYTF. The CDR3 DNA sequence: TGTGCCAGCAGCCGGAAGGGGCAGAACTATGGCTACACCTTC.

The CDR3 coding sequence is TGCGCCAGCAGCTTGGTAGAGACAGGGGGCTTCCATGAGCAGTTCTTC. Translating gives CASSLVETGGFHEQFF. The chain recombines TRBV5-1 with TRBJ2-1; 10 positions match TRBD1. Germline assignment: CDR1 SGHRS and CDR2 YFSETQ. This CDR3 has 16 amino acids. V dropped 0 bases and J dropped 8; count of bases not matched to a gene: 8.

This clonotype has a handful of counts. This CDR3 reads CASSQTRTGLGEAFF. The CDR3 DNA reads TGTGCCAGCAGCCAGACCCGGACGGGACTGGGTGAAGCTTTCTTT. The chain couples TRBV7-9 to TRBJ1-1; D is perhaps TRBD1 (5 bases). This CDR3 has 15 residues. Trimming pared 5 bases from V and 7 bases from J, leaving 20 bases between. The germline V gene has CDR1 SEHNR and CDR2 FQNEAQ (reference sequence).

The chain carries TRBV27 and TRBJ1-5, with 8 positions matching TRBD1. V shed 0 bases, J shed 1 base, and the junction held 2 bases outside the gene matches. The CDR3 extends over 16 amino acids. Germline CDR1 and CDR2: MNHEY and SMNVEV (reference sequence). DNA for the CDR3: TGTGCCAGCAGTTTATCGTGGACAGGGAGCAATCAGCCCCAGCATTTT. Its translation: CASSLSWTGSNQPQHF.

The V gene is TRBV4-3, the J gene TRBJ2-7; D gene ambiguous. This CDR3 region has 15 residues. The germline gives CDR1 LGHNA, CDR2 YSLEER. Trimming shortened V by 1 base and J by 4 bases, and 14 bases separated the two germline ends. The CDR3 nucleotides read TGCGCCAGCAGCCAAGGCGACTCGATCTTTTACGAGCAGTACTTC. It is translated as CASSQGDSIFYEQYF.

This clonotype has only a few counts. The gene calls are TRBV5-6 and TRBJ1-1, with unresolved D. Germline values: CDR1 SGHDT, CDR2 YYEEEE. This CDR3 is 14 amino acids long. Trimming stripped 4 bases from V and 1 base from J, with 11 bases between. The CDR3: CASSPGWGNTEAFF. DNA of the CDR3: TGTGCCAGCAGCCCGGGTTGGGGGAACACTGAAGCTTTCTTT. The full variable domain, with the rest looked up from reference TRBV5-6 and TRBJ1-1, is DAGVTQSPTHLIKTRGQQVTLRCSPKSGHDTVSWYQQALGQGPQFIFQYYEEEERQRGNFPDRFSGHQFPNYSSELNVNALLLGDSALYLCASSPGWGNTEAFFGQGTRLTVV.

This clonotype was counted a few times. J is TRBJ1-5 and V is TRBV12-3 or TRBV12-4; 9 bases line up with TRBD1. This CDR3 has 17 amino acids. J lost 1 base, V lost 5 bases, and 9 bases had no gene match. The DNA for the CDR3 is TGTGCCAGCAGTCTTGCCGGGACAGGGACCAGCAATCAGCCCCAGCATTTT. As protein: CASSLAGTGTSNQPQHF.

Only a few counts were recorded for this clonotype. In DNA, the CDR3 is TGTGCCAGCAGTGCTCCAGGGTTTGGAGAGACCCAGTACTTC. Its translation: CASSAPGFGETQYF. The rearrangement joins TRBV25-1 to TRBJ2-5, with D perhaps TRBD1 (5 bases). V was pared by 4 bases and J by 4 bases, with 13 bases between. Germline-derived CDR1 and CDR2 are MGHDK and SYGVNS. The CDR3 covers 14 residues.

This clonotype has just a few counts. The chain uses TRBV9 and TRBJ1-3; the match to TRBD1 covers 9 bases. J gave up 3 bases and V 4 bases, and 8 bases lay outside the gene matches. Germline CDR1 SGDLS, CDR2 YYNGEE. This CDR3 has 16 residues. CDR3 amino acids: CASSNLQGAGGNTIYF. The CDR3 coding sequence is TGTGCCAGCAGCAATTTACAGGGGGCGGGTGGAAACACCATATATTTT.

The gene calls are TRBV3-1 and TRBJ2-7, with D possibly being TRBD2 (5 bases). Germline lookup yields CDR1 LGHDT and CDR2 YNNKEL (reference sequence). The CDR3 has 14 amino acids. Trimming removed 1 base at V and 5 bases at J, with 12 bases between. The CDR3 reads CASSQVEGNHEQYF. CDR3 DNA: TGTGCCAGCAGCCAAGTTGAGGGAAACCACGAGCAGTACTTC.